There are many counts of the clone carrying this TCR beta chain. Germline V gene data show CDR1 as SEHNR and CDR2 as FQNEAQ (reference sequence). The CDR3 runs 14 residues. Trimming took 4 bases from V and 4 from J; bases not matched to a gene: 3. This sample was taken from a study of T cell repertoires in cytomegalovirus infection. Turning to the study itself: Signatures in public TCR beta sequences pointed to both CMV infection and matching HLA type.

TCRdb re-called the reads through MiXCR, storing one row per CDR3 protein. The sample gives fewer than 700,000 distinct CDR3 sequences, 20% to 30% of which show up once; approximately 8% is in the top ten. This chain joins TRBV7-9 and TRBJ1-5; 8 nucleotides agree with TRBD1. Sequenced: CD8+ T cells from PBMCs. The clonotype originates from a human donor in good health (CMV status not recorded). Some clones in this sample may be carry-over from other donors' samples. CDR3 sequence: CASSSDRVNQPQHF. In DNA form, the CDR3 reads TGTGCCAGCAGCTCGGACAGGGTGAATCAGCCCCAGCATTTT.